This TCR beta chain was profiled in a study of blood T cells in healthy people across ages. Study-level information: Template switching retrieved approximately one barcoded beta molecule for each two T cells.

Through a sample-barcoded 5' primer and a J-beta primer mix, a second PCR was run for roughly 6 to 12 cycles. Each cDNA molecule carried a tag from a template-switch adaptor that contained 12 random nucleotides. Each CDR3 protein gets one entry after TCRdb re-called the 5' RACE reads with MiXCR. The data show over 550,000 distinct CDR3 sequences, with around 31% seen just once and approximately 14% held by the top ten. Trimming stripped 6 bases from V and 7 bases from J, with 19 bases between. The CDR3 consists of 15 residues. Germline V gives CDR1 MDHEN, CDR2 SYDVKM. PBMCs, at least 7 million per sample, were isolated. This clonotype was observed a handful of times. The antigen is unknown. Study-level results: Roughly linear age-related decline in beta diversity appeared, significant by age approximately 43.

The chain links TRBV28 to TRBJ2-1, with D maybe TRBD2 (6 bases). This clonotype originated in a woman older than 75 in good health. Sequencing used blood. CDR3 residues: CASRPSGGTRNEQFF. The CDR3 nucleotides read TGTGCCAGCAGGCCTTCCGGGGGTACGAGGAATGAGCAGTTCTTC.